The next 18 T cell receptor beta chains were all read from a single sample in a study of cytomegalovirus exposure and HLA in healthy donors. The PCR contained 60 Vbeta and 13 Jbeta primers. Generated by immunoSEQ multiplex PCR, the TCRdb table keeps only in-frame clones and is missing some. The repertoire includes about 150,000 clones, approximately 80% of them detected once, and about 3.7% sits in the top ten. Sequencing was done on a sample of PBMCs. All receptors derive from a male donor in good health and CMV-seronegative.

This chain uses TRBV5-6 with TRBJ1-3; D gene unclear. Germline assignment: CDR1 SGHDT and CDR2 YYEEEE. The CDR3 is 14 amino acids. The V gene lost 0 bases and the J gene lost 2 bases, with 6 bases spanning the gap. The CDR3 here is CASSLGGPGNTIYF. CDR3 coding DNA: TGTGCCAGCAGCTTGGGTGGGCCTGGAAACACCATATATTTT.

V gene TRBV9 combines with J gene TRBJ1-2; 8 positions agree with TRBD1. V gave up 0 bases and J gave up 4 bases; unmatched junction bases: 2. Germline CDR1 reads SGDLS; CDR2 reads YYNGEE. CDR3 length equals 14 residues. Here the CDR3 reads CASSVEQGAYGYTF. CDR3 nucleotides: TGTGCCAGCAGCGTAGAGCAGGGGGCCTATGGCTACACCTTC.

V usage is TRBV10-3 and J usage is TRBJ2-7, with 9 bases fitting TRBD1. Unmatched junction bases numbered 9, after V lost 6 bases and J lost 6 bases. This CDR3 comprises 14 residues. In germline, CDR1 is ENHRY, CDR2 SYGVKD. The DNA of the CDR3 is TGTGCCATCAGCTCCGGGACAGGGAACAGCGAGCAGTACTTC. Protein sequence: CAISSGTGNSEQYF.

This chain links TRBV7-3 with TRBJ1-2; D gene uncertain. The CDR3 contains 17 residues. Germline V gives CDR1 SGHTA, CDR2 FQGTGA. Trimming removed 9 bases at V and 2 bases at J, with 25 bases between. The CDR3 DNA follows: TGTGCCAGTTTCTCCCAACATTGGGAGGGCGTCAACTATGGCTACACCTTC. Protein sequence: CASFSQHWEGVNYGYTF.

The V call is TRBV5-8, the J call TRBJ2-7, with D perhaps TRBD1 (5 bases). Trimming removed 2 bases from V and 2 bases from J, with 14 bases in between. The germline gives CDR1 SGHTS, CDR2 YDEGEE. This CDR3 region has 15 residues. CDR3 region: CASSFPQGPTYEQYF. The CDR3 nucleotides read TGTGCCAGCAGCTTCCCGCAGGGCCCAACCTACGAGCAGTACTTC.

Here the CDR3 DNA reads TGCGCCAGCAGCTTACCCATCCAGAGTCCGAGGGCAACTAATGAAAAACTGTTTTTT. It yields the protein CASSLPIQSPRATNEKLFF. The chain couples TRBV5-1 to TRBJ1-4; unclear D gene. The germline gives CDR1 SGHRS, CDR2 YFSETQ. The CDR3 contains 19 residues. The V gene lost 2 bases and the J gene lost 0 bases, with 20 bases spanning the gap. Full variable domain (remainder filled in from reference TRBV5-1 and TRBJ1-4): KAGVTQTPRYLIKTRGQQVTLSCSPISGHRSVSWYQQTPGQGLQFLFEYFSETQRNKGNFPGRFSGRQFSNSRSEMNVSTLELGDSALYLCASSLPIQSPRATNEKLFFGSGTQLSVL.

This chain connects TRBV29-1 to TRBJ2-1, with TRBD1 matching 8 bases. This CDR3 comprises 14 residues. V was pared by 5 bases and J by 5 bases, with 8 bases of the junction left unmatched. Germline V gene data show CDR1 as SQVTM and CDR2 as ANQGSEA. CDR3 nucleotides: TGCAGCGTTCCGACAGGGGTAGGAGACAATGAGCAGTTCTTC. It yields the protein CSVPTGVGDNEQFF.

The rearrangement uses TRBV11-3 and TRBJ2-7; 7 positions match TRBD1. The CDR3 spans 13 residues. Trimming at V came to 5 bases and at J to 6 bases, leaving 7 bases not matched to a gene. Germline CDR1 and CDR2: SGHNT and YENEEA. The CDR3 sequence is CASSPGTESEQYF. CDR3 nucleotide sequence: TGTGCCAGCAGCCCCGGGACAGAATCCGAGCAGTACTTC.

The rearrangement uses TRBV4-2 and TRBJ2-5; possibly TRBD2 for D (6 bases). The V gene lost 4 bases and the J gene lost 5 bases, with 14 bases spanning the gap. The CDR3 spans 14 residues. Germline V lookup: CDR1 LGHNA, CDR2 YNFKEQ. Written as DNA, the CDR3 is TGTGCCAGCAGCCTCGGAGCGGGCGAGGAGACCCAGTACTTC. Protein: CASSLGAGEETQYF.

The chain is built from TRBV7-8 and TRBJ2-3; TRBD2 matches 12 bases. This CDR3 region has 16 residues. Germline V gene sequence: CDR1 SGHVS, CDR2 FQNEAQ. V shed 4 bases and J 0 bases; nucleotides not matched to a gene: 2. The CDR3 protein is CASSSGLAGSTDTQYF. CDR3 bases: TGTGCCAGCAGCTCCGGACTAGCGGGAAGCACAGATACGCAGTATTTT.

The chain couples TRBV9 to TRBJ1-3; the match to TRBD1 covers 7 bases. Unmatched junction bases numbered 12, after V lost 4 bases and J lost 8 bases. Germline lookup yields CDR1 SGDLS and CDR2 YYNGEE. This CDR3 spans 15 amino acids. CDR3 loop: CASSNTGTAVDTIYF. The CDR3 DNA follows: TGTGCCAGCAGCAATACCGGGACAGCGGTTGACACCATATATTTT.

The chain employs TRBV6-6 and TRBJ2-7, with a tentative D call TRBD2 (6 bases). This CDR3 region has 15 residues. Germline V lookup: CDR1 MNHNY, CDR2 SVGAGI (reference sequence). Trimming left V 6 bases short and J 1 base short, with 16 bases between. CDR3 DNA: TGTGCCAGCAGCGACCGGACTAAAGGGTCCTACGAGCAGTACTTC. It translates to CASSDRTKGSYEQYF.

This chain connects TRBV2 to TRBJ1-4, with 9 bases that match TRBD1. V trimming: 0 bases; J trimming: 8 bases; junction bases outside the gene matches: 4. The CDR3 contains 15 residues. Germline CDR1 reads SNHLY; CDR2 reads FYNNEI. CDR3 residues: CASSEAGQGDEKLFF. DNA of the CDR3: TGTGCCAGCAGTGAAGCGGGACAGGGTGACGAAAAACTGTTTTTT.

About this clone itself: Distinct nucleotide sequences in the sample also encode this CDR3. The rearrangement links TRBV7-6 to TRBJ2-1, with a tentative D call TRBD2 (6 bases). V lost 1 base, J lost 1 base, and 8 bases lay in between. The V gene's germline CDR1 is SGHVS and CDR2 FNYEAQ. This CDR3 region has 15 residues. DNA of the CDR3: TGTGCCAGCAGCTTAGTCGGGGGTTCCTACAATGAGCAGTTCTTC. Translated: CASSLVGGSYNEQFF.

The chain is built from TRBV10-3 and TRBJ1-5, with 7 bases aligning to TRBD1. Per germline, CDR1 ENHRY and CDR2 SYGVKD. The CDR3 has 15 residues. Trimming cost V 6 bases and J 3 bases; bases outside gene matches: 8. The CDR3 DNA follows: TGTGCCATCAGGGAGGAGGGGGCTAACAATCAGCCCCAGCATTTT. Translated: CAIREEGANNQPQHF.

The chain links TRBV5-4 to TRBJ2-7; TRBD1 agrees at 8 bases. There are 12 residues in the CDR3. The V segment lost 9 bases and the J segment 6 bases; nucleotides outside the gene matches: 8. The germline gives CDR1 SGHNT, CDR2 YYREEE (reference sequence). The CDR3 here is CANQDRGGEQYF. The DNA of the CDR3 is TGTGCCAATCAAGACAGGGGAGGCGAGCAGTACTTC.

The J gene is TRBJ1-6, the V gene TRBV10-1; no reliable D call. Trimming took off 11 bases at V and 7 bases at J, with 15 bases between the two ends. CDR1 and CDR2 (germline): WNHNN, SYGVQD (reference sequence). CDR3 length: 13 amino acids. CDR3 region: CASFSRGNSPLHF. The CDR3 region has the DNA TGCGCCTCCTTTAGTCGGGGAAATTCACCCCTCCACTTT.

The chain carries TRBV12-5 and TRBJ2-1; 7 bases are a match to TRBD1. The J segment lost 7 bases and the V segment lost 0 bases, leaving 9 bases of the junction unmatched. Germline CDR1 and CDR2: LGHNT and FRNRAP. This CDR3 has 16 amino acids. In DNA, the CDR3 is TGTGCTAGTGGTTTGGTACAGGGGACCCACGGGAATGAGCAGTTCTTC. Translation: CASGLVQGTHGNEQFF. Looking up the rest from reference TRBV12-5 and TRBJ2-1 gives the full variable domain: DARVTQTPRHKVTEMGQEVTMRCQPILGHNTVFWYRQTMMQGLELLAYFRNRAPLDDSGMPKDRFSAEMPDATLATLKIQPSEPRDSAVYFCASGLVQGTHGNEQFFGPGTRLTVL.